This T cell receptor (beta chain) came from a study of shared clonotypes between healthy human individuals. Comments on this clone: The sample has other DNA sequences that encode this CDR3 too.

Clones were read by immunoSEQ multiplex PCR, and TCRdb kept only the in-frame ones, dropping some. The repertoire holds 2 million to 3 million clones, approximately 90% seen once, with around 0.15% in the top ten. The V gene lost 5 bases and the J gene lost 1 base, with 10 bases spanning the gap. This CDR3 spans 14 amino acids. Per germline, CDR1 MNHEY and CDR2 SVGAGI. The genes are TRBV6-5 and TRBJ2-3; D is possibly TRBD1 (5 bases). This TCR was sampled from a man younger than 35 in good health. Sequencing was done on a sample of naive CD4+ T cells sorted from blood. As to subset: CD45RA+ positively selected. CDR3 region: CASSRGRGTDTQYF. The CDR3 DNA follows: TGTGCCAGCAGTAGGGGCCGGGGCACAGATACGCAGTATTTT.